A selection of T cell receptor beta chains follows, all from one sample in a study of CD8+CD57+ T cells in acquired aplastic anemia. TCRdb itself ran the reads through MiXCR, one entry per CDR3 protein. The sample includes about 420,000 distinct CDR3 sequences, 60% to 80% of them seen just once. The material sequenced was sorted CD4+, CD8+, or CD8+CD57+ T cells (not recorded which) from PBMCs. The origin of the receptors is a human donor in good health, serving as a control. CDR3s include the opening cysteine and the closing phenylalanine or tryptophan. Fields, in order: clone size, D gene, V gene, J gene, CDR3 protein, CDR3 DNA. The D gene is left open where the match is weak. For some rows the clone size is stated as once, few or many, or as a class when expanded; others skip it.

clone_size: few
d_call: .
v_call: TRBV7-4
j_call: TRBJ2-3
cdr3_aa: CASSPRDEDTQYF
cdr3_nt: TGTGCCAGCAGCCCCCGAGACGAAGATACGCAGTATTTT

clone_size: many
d_call: .
v_call: TRBV7-9
j_call: TRBJ2-7
cdr3_aa: CASSAGRPLTMSYEQYF
cdr3_nt: TGTGCCAGCAGCGCAGGACGTCCGTTGACGATGTCCTACGAGCAGTACTTC

clone_size: few
d_call: TRBD1
v_call: TRBV10-3
j_call: TRBJ1-1
cdr3_aa: CAISESPGQGGRTEAFF
cdr3_nt: TGTGCCATCAGTGAGTCGCCCGGACAGGGAGGAAGGACTGAAGCTTTCTTT

clone_size: many
d_call: .
v_call: TRBV7-2
j_call: TRBJ2-2
cdr3_aa: CASSLHKDGELFF
cdr3_nt: TGTGCCAGCAGCCTCCACAAGGACGGGGAGCTGTTTTTT

clone_size: .
d_call: .
v_call: TRBV2
j_call: TRBJ1-2
cdr3_aa: CASIRFGAGYTF
cdr3_nt: TGTGCCAGCATACGGTTCGGGGCGGGCTACACCTTC

clone_size: .
d_call: .
v_call: TRBV7-2
j_call: TRBJ2-5
cdr3_aa: CASSLGWGPRGETQYF
cdr3_nt: TGTGCCAGCAGCTTAGGGTGGGGCCCAAGGGGGGAGACCCAGTACTTC

clone_size: .
d_call: .
v_call: TRBV9
j_call: TRBJ1-6
cdr3_aa: CASSVDPGRDSPLHF
cdr3_nt: TGTGCCAGCAGCGTAGATCCGGGACGGGATTCACCCCTCCACTTT

clone_size: many
d_call: TRBD1
v_call: TRBV12-3/TRBV12-4
j_call: TRBJ1-3
cdr3_aa: CASSSGPGQGRNTIYF
cdr3_nt: TGTGCCAGCAGTTCTGGGCCGGGACAGGGAAGAAACACCATATATTTT

clone_size: few
d_call: .
v_call: TRBV25-1
j_call: TRBJ2-3
cdr3_aa: CASSARAGAGDTQYF
cdr3_nt: TGTGCCAGCAGTGCCCGAGCCGGAGCAGGTGATACGCAGTACTTT

clone_size: .
d_call: .
v_call: TRBV7-2
j_call: TRBJ1-4
cdr3_aa: CASTTAGTTDEQYF
cdr3_nt: TGTGCCAGCACAACAGCCGGGACTACCGACGAGCAGTACTTT

clone_size: .
d_call: .
v_call: TRBV6-1
j_call: TRBJ2-7
cdr3_aa: CASTPLRVAEQYF
cdr3_nt: TGTGCCAGCACACCCCTCAGGGTTGCCGAGCAGTACTTC

clone_size: .
d_call: .
v_call: TRBV19
j_call: TRBJ1-5
cdr3_aa: CASSAGRDGGEPQHF
cdr3_nt: TGTGCCAGCAGCGCAGGAAGGGACGGCGGGGAGCCCCAGCATTTT

clone_size: .
d_call: .
v_call: TRBV7-8
j_call: TRBJ2-5
cdr3_aa: CASSLGVTTQDSQYF
cdr3_nt: TGTGCCAGCAGCTTAGGTGTGACTACCCAAGACTCTCAGTACTTC

clone_size: .
d_call: .
v_call: TRBV7-9
j_call: TRBJ1-2
cdr3_aa: CASSFGGLTYEHTF
cdr3_nt: TGTGCCAGCAGTTTTGGTGGACTCACCTATGAGCACACCTTC

clone_size: .
d_call: .
v_call: TRBV7-2
j_call: TRBJ1-2
cdr3_aa: CASNEDLQGYGYTF
cdr3_nt: TGCGCCAGCAATGAGGATCTCCAGGGCTATGGCTACACCTTC

clone_size: .
d_call: .
v_call: TRBV7-2
j_call: TRBJ1-1
cdr3_aa: CASSVIGGLSAFF
cdr3_nt: TGTGCCAGCAGCGTAATCGGGGGGCTTTCAGCTTTCTTT

clone_size: .
d_call: .
v_call: TRBV9
j_call: TRBJ1-5
cdr3_aa: CASSVERGKNQPQHF
cdr3_nt: TGTGCCAGCAGTGTAGAGCGGGGGAAAAATCAGCCCCAGCATTTT

clone_size: many
d_call: .
v_call: TRBV3-1
j_call: TRBJ2-1
cdr3_aa: CASSQVSNEQFF
cdr3_nt: TGTGCCAGCAGCCAAGTTTCAAATGAGCAGTTCTTC

clone_size: .
d_call: .
v_call: TRBV20-1
j_call: TRBJ1-2
cdr3_aa: CSARGRGLGELGYTF
cdr3_nt: TGCAGTGCTAGAGGGCGAGGGTTGGGGGAACTTGGCTACACCTTC

clone_size: .
d_call: .
v_call: TRBV6-1
j_call: TRBJ2-1
cdr3_aa: CASITPRGVHEQFF
cdr3_nt: TGCGCCAGCATTACCCCGCGTGGAGTCCATGAGCAGTTCTTC

clone_size: .
d_call: TRBD2
v_call: TRBV20-1
j_call: TRBJ2-6
cdr3_aa: CSVTERAGTHVLTF
cdr3_nt: TGCAGTGTTACTGAGAGAGCGGGGACCCACGTCCTGACTTTC

clone_size: .
d_call: .
v_call: TRBV29-1
j_call: TRBJ2-3
cdr3_aa: CSSTLIAATDTQYF
cdr3_nt: TGCAGCAGCACCTTGATAGCGGCCACAGATACGCAGTATTTT

clone_size: once
d_call: TRBD2
v_call: TRBV7-9
j_call: TRBJ2-1
cdr3_aa: CASSLQGRGGHNEQFF
cdr3_nt: TGTGCCAGCAGCTTACAGGGGCGGGGGGGCCACAATGAGCAGTTCTTC

clone_size: .
d_call: TRBD1
v_call: TRBV11-2
j_call: TRBJ1-5
cdr3_aa: CASSLRQGGDQPPHF
cdr3_nt: TGTGCCAGCAGCTTAAGACAGGGAGGGGATCAGCCCCCGCATTTT

clone_size: .
d_call: .
v_call: TRBV7-9
j_call: TRBJ1-6
cdr3_aa: CASSLQRAGPHYRF
cdr3_nt: TGTGCCAGCAGCCTACAGAGGGCAGGGCCTCACTATCGCTTT

clone_size: .
d_call: .
v_call: TRBV7-9
j_call: TRBJ1-2
cdr3_aa: CASSLAGAWIYGYTF
cdr3_nt: TGTGCCAGCAGCTTAGCAGGGGCGTGGATCTATGGCTACACCTTC

clone_size: many
d_call: .
v_call: TRBV12-3/TRBV12-4
j_call: TRBJ2-3
cdr3_aa: CASSFGGAVQTQYF
cdr3_nt: TGTGCCAGCAGTTTTGGGGGGGCGGTCCAAACGCAGTATTTT

clone_size: many
d_call: TRBD1
v_call: TRBV7-2
j_call: TRBJ2-1
cdr3_aa: CASSLGQGDSQFF
cdr3_nt: TGTGCCAGCAGCCTGGGACAGGGGGATTCCCAGTTCTTC

clone_size: .
d_call: .
v_call: TRBV7-2
j_call: TRBJ2-1
cdr3_aa: CASSLVPGGSYGKNEQFF
cdr3_nt: TGTGCTAGCAGCTTAGTTCCTGGAGGGTCTTACGGGAAGAATGAGCAGTTCTTC

clone_size: .
d_call: .
v_call: TRBV4-3
j_call: TRBJ2-6
cdr3_aa: CASRYQALGRGRTSGANVLTF
cdr3_nt: TGCGCCAGCAGGTACCAGGCGTTAGGCAGGGGCCGAACCTCTGGGGCCAACGTCCTGACTTTC

clone_size: .
d_call: .
v_call: TRBV6-2/TRBV6-3
j_call: TRBJ2-7
cdr3_aa: CASSYGLAGHAYEQYF
cdr3_nt: TGTGCCAGCAGTTACGGGTTGGCGGGTCATGCCTACGAGCAGTACTTC

clone_size: .
d_call: .
v_call: TRBV2
j_call: TRBJ1-5
cdr3_aa: CASRLGAGESSNQPQHF
cdr3_nt: TGTGCCAGCAGACTCGGGGCAGGGGAATCAAGCAATCAGCCCCAGCATTTT

clone_size: once
d_call: .
v_call: TRBV7-3
j_call: TRBJ1-1
cdr3_aa: CASSLVARGTEAFF
cdr3_nt: TGTGCCAGCAGCTTAGTTGCTCGCGGCACTGAAGCTTTCTTT

clone_size: .
d_call: .
v_call: TRBV7-6
j_call: TRBJ1-2
cdr3_aa: CASSPRGGSQRGYTF
cdr3_nt: TGTGCCAGCAGCCCTAGGGGGGGCAGCCAGCGTGGCTACACCTTC

clone_size: .
d_call: .
v_call: TRBV5-6
j_call: TRBJ1-5
cdr3_aa: CASRVGQSNQPQHF
cdr3_nt: TGTGCCAGCAGGGTCGGACAGAGCAATCAGCCCCAGCATTTT

clone_size: few
d_call: TRBD1
v_call: TRBV29-1
j_call: TRBJ1-1
cdr3_aa: CSVGQGKNTEAFF
cdr3_nt: TGCAGCGTCGGACAGGGGAAGAACACTGAAGCTTTCTTT

clone_size: many
d_call: TRBD1
v_call: TRBV5-6
j_call: TRBJ1-2
cdr3_aa: CASSPVGQDHYGYTF
cdr3_nt: TGTGCCAGCAGCCCAGTAGGACAGGACCACTATGGCTACACCTTC

clone_size: once
d_call: TRBD2
v_call: TRBV5-1
j_call: TRBJ2-7
cdr3_aa: CASSQDLTGLVYEQYF
cdr3_nt: TGTGCCAGCAGCCAAGATCTTACGGGACTAGTCTACGAGCAGTACTTC

clone_size: many
d_call: .
v_call: TRBV2
j_call: TRBJ1-1
cdr3_aa: CASSERVGNTEAFF
cdr3_nt: TGTGCCAGCAGTGAACGAGTGGGGAACACTGAAGCTTTCTTT

clone_size: .
d_call: .
v_call: TRBV7-2
j_call: TRBJ1-6
cdr3_aa: CASSLAGPGAGSPLHF
cdr3_nt: TGTGCCAGCAGCTTAGCGGGCCCGGGGGCTGGTTCACCCCTCCACTTT

clone_size: many
d_call: .
v_call: TRBV4-3
j_call: TRBJ1-5
cdr3_aa: CASSQIWGGEQPQHF
cdr3_nt: TGCGCCAGCAGCCAAATTTGGGGGGGGGAACAGCCCCAGCATTTT

clone_size: .
d_call: .
v_call: TRBV7-2
j_call: TRBJ2-7
cdr3_aa: CASSLDRAYSYEQYF
cdr3_nt: TGTGCCAGCAGCTTAGACAGGGCATATTCCTACGAGCAGTACTTC

clone_size: .
d_call: .
v_call: TRBV15
j_call: TRBJ2-7
cdr3_aa: CATSRRPGGALEQYF
cdr3_nt: TGTGCCACCAGCAGACGTCCAGGGGGGGCATTGGAGCAGTACTTC

clone_size: .
d_call: .
v_call: TRBV9
j_call: TRBJ2-4
cdr3_aa: CASSLWGGFYEMQYF
cdr3_nt: TGTGCCAGCAGCTTGTGGGGGGGCTTCTACGAGATGCAGTACTTC

clone_size: many
d_call: TRBD1
v_call: TRBV6-2/TRBV6-3
j_call: TRBJ2-7
cdr3_aa: CASNRVATGYEQYF
cdr3_nt: TGTGCCAGCAACCGAGTTGCGACAGGGTACGAGCAGTACTTC

clone_size: .
d_call: TRBD2
v_call: TRBV12-3/TRBV12-4
j_call: TRBJ2-1
cdr3_aa: CASSFPPSGGGNEQFF
cdr3_nt: TGTGCCAGCAGTTTTCCTCCTAGCGGGGGTGGCAATGAGCAGTTCTTC

clone_size: .
d_call: .
v_call: TRBV9
j_call: TRBJ2-3
cdr3_aa: CASSVVGTHNSHTQYF
cdr3_nt: TGTGCCAGCAGCGTAGTCGGGACCCATAATTCACACACGCAGTATTTT

clone_size: .
d_call: TRBD2
v_call: TRBV5-6
j_call: TRBJ2-2
cdr3_aa: CASCSCREGTGELFF
cdr3_nt: TGTGCCAGCTGCTCATGCAGGGAGGGGACCGGGGAGCTGTTTTTT

clone_size: .
d_call: .
v_call: TRBV12-3/TRBV12-4
j_call: TRBJ1-1
cdr3_aa: CASSGGQHGREAFF
cdr3_nt: TGCGCCAGCAGTGGCGGACAGCACGGGAGAGAAGCTTTCTTT

clone_size: .
d_call: TRBD2
v_call: TRBV7-8
j_call: TRBJ2-1
cdr3_aa: CASSVTSGGLNNEQFF
cdr3_nt: TGTGCCAGCAGCGTTACGAGCGGGGGGTTAAACAATGAGCAGTTCTTC

clone_size: many
d_call: .
v_call: TRBV30
j_call: TRBJ1-2
cdr3_aa: CAWSGVHFGYTF
cdr3_nt: TGTGCCTGGAGTGGCGTGCATTTTGGCTACACCTTC